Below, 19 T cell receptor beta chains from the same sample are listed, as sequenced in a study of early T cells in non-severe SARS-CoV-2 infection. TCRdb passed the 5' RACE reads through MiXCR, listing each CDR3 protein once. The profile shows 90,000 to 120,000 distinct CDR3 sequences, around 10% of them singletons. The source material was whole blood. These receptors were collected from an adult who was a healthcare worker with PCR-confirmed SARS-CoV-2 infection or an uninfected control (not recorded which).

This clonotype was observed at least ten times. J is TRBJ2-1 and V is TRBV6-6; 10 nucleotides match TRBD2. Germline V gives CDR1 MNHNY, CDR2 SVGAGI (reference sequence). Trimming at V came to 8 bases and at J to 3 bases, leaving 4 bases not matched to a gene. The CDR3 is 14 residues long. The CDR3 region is CASSGLADYNEQFF. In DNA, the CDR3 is TGTGCCAGCTCCGGACTAGCGGACTACAATGAGCAGTTCTTC.

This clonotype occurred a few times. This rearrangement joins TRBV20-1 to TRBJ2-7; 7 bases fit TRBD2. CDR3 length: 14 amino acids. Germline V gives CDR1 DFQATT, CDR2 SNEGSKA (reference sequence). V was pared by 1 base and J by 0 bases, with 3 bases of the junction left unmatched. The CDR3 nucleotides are TGCAGTGCTAGAGGGACTAGGGCCTCCTACGAGCAGTACTTC. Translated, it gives CSARGTRASYEQYF.

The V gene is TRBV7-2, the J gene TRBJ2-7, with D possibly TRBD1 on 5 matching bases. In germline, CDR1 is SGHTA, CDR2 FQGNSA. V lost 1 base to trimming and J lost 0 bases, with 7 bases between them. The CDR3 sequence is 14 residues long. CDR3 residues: CASSLGQSSYEQYF. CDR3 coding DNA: TGTGCCAGCAGCTTAGGACAGAGCTCCTACGAGCAGTACTTC.

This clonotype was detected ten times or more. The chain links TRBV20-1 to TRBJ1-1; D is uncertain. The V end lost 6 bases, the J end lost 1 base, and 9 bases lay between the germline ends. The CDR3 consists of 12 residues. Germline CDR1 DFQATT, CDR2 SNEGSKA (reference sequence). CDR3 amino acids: CSASLGNTEAFF. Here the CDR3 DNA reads TGCAGTGCATCCTTAGGGAACACTGAAGCTTTCTTT.

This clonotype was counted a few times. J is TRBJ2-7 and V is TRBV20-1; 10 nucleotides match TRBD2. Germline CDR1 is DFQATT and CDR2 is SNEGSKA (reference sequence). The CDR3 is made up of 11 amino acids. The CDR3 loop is CSGLADYEQYF. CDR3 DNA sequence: TGCAGCGGACTAGCGGACTACGAGCAGTACTTC.

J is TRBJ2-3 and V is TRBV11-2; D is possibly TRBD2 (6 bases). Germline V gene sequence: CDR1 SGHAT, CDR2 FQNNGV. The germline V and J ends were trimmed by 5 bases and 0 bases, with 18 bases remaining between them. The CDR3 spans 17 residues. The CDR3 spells CASSEGRGYTSTDTQYF. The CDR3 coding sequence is TGTGCCAGCAGCGAGGGGCGGGGATATACTAGCACAGATACGCAGTATTTT.

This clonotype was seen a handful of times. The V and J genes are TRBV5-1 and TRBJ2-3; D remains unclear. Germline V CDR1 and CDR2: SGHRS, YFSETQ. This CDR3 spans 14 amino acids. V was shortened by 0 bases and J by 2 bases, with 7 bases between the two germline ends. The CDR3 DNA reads TGCGCCAGCAGCTTGGGGGCCTTCACAGATACGCAGTATTTT. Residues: CASSLGAFTDTQYF.

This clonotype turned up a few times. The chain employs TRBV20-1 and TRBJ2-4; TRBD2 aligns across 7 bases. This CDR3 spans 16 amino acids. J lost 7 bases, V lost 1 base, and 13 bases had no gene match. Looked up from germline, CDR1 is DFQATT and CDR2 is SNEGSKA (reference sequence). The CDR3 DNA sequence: TGCAGTGCTAGAGTGGAGAGCGGGAAGGTTTCGAACATTCAGTACTTC. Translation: CSARVESGKVSNIQYF.

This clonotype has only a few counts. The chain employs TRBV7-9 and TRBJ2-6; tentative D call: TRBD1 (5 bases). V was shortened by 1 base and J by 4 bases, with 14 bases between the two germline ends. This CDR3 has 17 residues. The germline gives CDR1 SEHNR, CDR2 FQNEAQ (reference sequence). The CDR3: CASSLGGLNSGANVLTF. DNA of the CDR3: TGTGCCAGCAGCTTAGGGGGCCTGAACTCCGGGGCCAACGTCCTGACTTTC.

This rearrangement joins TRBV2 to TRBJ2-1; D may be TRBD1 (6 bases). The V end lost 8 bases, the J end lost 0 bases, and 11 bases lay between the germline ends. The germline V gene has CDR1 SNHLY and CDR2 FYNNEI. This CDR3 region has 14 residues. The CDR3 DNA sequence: TGTGCCAGCGGGAAGGACAGCTCCTACAATGAGCAGTTCTTC. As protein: CASGKDSSYNEQFF.

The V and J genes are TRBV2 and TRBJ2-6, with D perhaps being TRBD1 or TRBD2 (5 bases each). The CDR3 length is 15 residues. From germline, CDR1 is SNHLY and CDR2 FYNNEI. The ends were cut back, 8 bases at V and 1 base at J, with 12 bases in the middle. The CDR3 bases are TGTGCCAGCGGGGCCGGGGCGTCTGGGGCCAACGTCCTGACTTTC. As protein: CASGAGASGANVLTF.

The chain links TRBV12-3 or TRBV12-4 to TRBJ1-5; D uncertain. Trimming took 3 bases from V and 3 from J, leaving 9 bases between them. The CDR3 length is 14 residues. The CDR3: CASSLRSYNQPQHF. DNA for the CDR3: TGTGCCAGCAGTTTGCGCAGTTACAATCAGCCCCAGCATTTT.

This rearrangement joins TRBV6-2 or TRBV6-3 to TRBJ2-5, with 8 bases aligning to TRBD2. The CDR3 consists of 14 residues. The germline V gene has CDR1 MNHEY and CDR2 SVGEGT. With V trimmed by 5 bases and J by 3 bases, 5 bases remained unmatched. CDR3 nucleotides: TGTGCCAGCAGTCCACTAGCGGAGGAAGAGACCCAGTACTTC. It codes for CASSPLAEEETQYF.

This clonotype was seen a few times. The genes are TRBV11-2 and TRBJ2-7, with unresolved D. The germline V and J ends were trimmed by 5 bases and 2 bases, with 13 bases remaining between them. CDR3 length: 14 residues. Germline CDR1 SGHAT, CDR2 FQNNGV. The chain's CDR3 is CASSPRQAPYEQYF. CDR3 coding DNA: TGTGCCAGCAGCCCCAGGCAGGCCCCCTACGAGCAGTACTTC.

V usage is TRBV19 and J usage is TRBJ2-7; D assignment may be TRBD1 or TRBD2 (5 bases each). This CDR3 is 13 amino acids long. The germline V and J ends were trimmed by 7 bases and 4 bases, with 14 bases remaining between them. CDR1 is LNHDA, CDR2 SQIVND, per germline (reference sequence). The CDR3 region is CASTSGPPYEQYF. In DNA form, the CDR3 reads TGTGCCAGTACCTCGGGGCCTCCGTACGAGCAGTACTTC.

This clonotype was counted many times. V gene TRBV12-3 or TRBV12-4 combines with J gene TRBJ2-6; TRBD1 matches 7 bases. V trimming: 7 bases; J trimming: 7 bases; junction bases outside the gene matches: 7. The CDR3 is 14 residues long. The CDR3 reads CASTTTGRANVLTF. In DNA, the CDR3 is TGTGCCAGCACCACGACAGGGCGAGCCAACGTCCTGACTTTC.

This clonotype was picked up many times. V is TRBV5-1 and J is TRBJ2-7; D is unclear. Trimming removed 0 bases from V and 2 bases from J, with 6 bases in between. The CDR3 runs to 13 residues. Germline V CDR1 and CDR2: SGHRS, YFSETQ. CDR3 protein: CASSLGPTYEQYF. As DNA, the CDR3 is TGCGCCAGCAGCTTGGGGCCTACCTACGAGCAGTACTTC.

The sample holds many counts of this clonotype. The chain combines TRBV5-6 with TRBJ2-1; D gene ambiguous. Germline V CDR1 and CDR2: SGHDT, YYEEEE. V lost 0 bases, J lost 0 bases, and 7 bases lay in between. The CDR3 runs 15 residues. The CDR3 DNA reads TGTGCCAGCAGCTTGGGGCAGCTCTCCTACAATGAGCAGTTCTTC. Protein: CASSLGQLSYNEQFF.

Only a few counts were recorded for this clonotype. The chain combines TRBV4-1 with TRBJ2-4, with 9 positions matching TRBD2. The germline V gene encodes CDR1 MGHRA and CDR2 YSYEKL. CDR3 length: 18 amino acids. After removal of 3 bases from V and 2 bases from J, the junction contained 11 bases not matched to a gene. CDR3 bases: TGCGCCAGCAGCCAGGGGCGCAGTAGCGGGAGAACCAAAAACATTCAGTACTTC. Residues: CASSQGRSSGRTKNIQYF.